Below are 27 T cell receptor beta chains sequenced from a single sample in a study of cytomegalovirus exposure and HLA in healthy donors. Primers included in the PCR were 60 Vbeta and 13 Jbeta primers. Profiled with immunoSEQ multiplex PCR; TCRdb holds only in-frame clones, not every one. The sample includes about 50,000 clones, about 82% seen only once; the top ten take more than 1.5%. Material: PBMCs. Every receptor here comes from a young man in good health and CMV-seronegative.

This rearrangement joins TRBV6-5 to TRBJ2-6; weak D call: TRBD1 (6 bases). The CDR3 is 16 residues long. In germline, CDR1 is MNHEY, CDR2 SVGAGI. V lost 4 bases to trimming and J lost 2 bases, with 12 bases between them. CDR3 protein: CASSFINRAGANVLTF. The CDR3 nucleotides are TGTGCCAGCAGTTTCATAAACAGGGCTGGGGCCAACGTCCTGACTTTC.

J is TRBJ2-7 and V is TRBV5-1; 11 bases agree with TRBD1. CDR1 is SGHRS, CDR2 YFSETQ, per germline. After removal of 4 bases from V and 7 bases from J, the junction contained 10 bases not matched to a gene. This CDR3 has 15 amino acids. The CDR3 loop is CASSASGTGGREQYF. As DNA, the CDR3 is TGCGCCAGCAGCGCCTCCGGGACAGGGGGTCGGGAGCAGTACTTC.

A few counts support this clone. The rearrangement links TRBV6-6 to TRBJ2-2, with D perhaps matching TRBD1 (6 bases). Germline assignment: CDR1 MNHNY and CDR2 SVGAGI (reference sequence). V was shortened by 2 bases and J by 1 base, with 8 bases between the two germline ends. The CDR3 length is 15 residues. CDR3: CASSYVGGNTGELFF. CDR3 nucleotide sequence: TGTGCCAGCAGTTACGTAGGGGGGAACACCGGGGAGCTGTTTTTT.

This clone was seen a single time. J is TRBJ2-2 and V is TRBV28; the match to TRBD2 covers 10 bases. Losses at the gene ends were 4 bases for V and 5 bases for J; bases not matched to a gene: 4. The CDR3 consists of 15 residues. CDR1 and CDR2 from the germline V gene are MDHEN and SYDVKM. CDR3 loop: CASSSGTSVTGELFF. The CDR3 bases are TGTGCCAGCAGTTCCGGGACTAGCGTAACCGGGGAGCTGTTTTTT.

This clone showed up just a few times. The CDR3 region is CASSGHRRTSGSIRQFF. DNA of the CDR3: TGTGCCAGCAGCGGTCACAGAAGGACTAGCGGGAGTATTCGGCAGTTCTTC. The chain uses TRBV13 and TRBJ2-1, with 13 bases fitting TRBD2. After removal of 5 bases from V and 12 bases from J, the junction contained 16 bases not matched to a gene. Germline CDR1 reads PRHDT; CDR2 reads FYEKMQ (reference sequence). The CDR3 covers 17 residues.

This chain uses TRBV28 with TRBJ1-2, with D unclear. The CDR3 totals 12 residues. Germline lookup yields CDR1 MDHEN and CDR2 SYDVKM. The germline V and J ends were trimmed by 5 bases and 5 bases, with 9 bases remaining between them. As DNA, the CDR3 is TGTGCCAGCAGTCTGATGCTATATGGCTACACCTTC. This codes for CASSLMLYGYTF.

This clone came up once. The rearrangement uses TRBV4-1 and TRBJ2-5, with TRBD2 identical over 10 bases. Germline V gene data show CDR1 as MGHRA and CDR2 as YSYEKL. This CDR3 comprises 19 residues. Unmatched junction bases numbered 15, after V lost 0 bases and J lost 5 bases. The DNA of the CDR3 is TGCGCCAGCAGCCAAGATGCGGGACTAGCGACGCCCGGGGCGGAGACCCAGTACTTC. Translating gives CASSQDAGLATPGAETQYF.

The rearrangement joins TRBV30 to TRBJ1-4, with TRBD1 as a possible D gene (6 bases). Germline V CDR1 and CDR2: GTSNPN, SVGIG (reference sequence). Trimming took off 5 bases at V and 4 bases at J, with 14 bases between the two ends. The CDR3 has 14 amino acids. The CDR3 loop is CAWAEGGINEKLFF. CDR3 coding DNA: TGTGCCTGGGCCGAAGGGGGTATTAATGAAAAACTGTTTTTT.

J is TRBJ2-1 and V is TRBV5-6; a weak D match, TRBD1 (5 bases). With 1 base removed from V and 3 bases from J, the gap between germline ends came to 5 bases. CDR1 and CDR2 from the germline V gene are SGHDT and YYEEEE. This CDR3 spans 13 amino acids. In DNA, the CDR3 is TGTGCCAGCAGCTTGAGGGGCTACAATGAGCAGTTCTTC. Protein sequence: CASSLRGYNEQFF.

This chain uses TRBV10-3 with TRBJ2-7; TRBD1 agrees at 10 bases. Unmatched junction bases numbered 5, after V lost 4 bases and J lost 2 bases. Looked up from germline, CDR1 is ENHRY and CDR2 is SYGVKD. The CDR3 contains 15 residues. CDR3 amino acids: CAISVRDRGPYEQYF. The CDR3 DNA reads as TGTGCCATCAGTGTACGGGACAGGGGACCCTACGAGCAGTACTTC.

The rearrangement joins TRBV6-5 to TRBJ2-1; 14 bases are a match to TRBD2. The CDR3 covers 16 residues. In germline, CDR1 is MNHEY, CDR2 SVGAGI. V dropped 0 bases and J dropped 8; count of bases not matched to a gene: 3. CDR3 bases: TGTGCCAGCAGTTACTCGGGACTAGCGGGAGTATATGAGCAGTTCTTC. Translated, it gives CASSYSGLAGVYEQFF.

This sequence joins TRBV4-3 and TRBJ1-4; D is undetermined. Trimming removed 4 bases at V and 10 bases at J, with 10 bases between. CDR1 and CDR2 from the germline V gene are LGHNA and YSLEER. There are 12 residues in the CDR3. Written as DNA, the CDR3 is TGCGCCAGCAGCCGAGAGGGAGGAAAACTGTTTTTT. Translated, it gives CASSREGGKLFF.

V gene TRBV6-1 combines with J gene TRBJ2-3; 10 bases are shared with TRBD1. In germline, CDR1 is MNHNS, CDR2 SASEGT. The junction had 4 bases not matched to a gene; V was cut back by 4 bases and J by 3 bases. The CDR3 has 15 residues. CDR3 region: CASSVVGQGTDTQYF. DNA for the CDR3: TGTGCCAGCAGTGTTGTGGGACAGGGGACAGATACGCAGTATTTT.

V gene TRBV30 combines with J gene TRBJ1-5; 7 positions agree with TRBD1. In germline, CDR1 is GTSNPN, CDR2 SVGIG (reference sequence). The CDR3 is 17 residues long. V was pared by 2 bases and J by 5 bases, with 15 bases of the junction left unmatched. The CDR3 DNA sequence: TGTGCCTGGAGTCCATCAGCCTTTGGGACAGCCGATCAGCCCCAGCATTTT. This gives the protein CAWSPSAFGTADQPQHF.

The CDR3 DNA is TGTGCCAGCAGCTCCAGGGTTTCGGGCAATCAGCCCCAGCATTTT. Translated, it gives CASSSRVSGNQPQHF. The genes are TRBV5-6 and TRBJ1-5; TRBD1 might be the D (5 bases). The CDR3 loop spans 15 amino acids. The germline V gene encodes CDR1 SGHDT and CDR2 YYEEEE. The V and J ends lost 3 bases and 2 bases respectively, with 12 bases between them.

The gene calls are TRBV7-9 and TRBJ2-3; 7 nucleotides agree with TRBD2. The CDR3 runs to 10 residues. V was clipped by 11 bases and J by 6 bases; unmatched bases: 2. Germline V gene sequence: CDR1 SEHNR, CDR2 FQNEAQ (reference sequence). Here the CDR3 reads CAGGGDTQYF. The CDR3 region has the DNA TGTGCCGGGGGAGGGGATACGCAGTATTTT.

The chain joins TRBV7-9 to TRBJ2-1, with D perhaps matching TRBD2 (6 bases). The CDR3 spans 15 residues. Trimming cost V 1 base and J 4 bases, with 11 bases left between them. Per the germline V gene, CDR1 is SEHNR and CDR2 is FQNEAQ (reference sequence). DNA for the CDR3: TGTGCCAGCAGCTTAGTAGCGGACCCTTACAATGAGCAGTTCTTC. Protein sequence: CASSLVADPYNEQFF.

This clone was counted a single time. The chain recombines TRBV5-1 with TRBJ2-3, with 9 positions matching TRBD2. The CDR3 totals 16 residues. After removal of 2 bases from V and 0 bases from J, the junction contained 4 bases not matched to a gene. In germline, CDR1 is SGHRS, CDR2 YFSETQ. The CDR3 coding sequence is TGCGCCAGCAGCTTAACTCTAGCGGGAAGCACAGATACGCAGTATTTT. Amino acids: CASSLTLAGSTDTQYF.

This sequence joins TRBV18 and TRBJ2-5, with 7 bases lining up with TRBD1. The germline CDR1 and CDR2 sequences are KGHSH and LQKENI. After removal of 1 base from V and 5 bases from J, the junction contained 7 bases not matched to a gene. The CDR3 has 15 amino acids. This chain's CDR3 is CASSPLFDRVETQYF. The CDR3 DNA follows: TGTGCCAGCTCACCACTCTTCGACAGGGTGGAGACCCAGTACTTC.

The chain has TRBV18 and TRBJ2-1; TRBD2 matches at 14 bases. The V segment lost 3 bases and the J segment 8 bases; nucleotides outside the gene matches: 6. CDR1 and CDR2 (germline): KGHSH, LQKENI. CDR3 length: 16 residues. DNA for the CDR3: TGTGCCAGCTCACCCCCAGGGACTAGCGGGAGTTATGAGCAGTTCTTC. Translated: CASSPPGTSGSYEQFF.

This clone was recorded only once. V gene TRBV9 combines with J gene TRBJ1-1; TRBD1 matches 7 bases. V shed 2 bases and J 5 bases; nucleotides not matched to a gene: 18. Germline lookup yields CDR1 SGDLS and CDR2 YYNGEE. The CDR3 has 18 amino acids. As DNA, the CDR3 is TGTGCCAGCAGCGTCCAACCCCCACAGGGGTCTGCTGGGACTGAAGCTTTCTTT. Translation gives CASSVQPPQGSAGTEAFF.

The CDR3 DNA reads as TGTGCCAGCAGTCCTCGGGACAGGGTCTCCGGAAACACCATATATTTT. Amino acid sequence: CASSPRDRVSGNTIYF. The gene calls are TRBV2 and TRBJ1-3, with 9 bases lining up with TRBD1. With 5 bases clipped from V and 4 bases from J, the junction kept 9 bases outside the gene matches. The germline V gene encodes CDR1 SNHLY and CDR2 FYNNEI. The CDR3 runs 16 residues. Supplemented by reference TRBV2 and TRBJ1-3, the full variable domain reads EPEVTQTPSHQVTQMGQEVILRCVPISNHLYFYWYRQILGQKVEFLVSFYNNEISEKSEIFDDQFSVERPDGSNFTLKIRSTKLEDSAMYFCASSPRDRVSGNTIYFGEGSWLTVV.

The CDR3 protein is CASNPSTGSPSYEQYF. CDR3 DNA sequence: TGCGCCAGCAACCCTTCTACAGGTTCACCCTCCTACGAGCAGTACTTC. The chain links TRBV5-1 to TRBJ2-7; possible D gene TRBD1, 5 bases. Germline CDR1 reads SGHRS; CDR2 reads YFSETQ. This CDR3 has 16 residues. V was clipped by 6 bases and J by 0 bases, with 19 bases between them. Complete variable domain (other parts from reference TRBV5-1 and TRBJ2-7): KAGVTQTPRYLIKTRGQQVTLSCSPISGHRSVSWYQQTPGQGLQFLFEYFSETQRNKGNFPGRFSGRQFSNSRSEMNVSTLELGDSALYLCASNPSTGSPSYEQYFGPGTRLTVT.

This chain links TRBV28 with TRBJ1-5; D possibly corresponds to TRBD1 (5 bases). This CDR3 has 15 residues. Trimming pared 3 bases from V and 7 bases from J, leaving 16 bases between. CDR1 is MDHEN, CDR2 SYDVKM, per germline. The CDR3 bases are TGTGCCAGCAGTTTTGAAAGGACATTGGGGCAGCCCCAGCATTTT. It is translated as CASSFERTLGQPQHF. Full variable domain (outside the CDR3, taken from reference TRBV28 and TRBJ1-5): DVKVTQSSRYLVKRTGEKVFLECVQDMDHENMFWYRQDPGLGLRLIYFSYDVKMKEKGDIPEGYSVSREKKERFSLILESASTNQTSMYLCASSFERTLGQPQHFGDGTRLSIL.

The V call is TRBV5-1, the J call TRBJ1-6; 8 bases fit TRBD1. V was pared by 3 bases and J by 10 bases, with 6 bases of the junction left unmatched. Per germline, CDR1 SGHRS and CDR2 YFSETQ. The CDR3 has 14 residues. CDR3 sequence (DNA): TGCGCCAGCAGCTCGGACAGGGCAAACTCACCCCTCCACTTT. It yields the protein CASSSDRANSPLHF.

The CDR3 protein is CACQDRINYGYTF. As DNA, the CDR3 is TGTGCCTGCCAGGACAGAATTAACTATGGCTACACCTTC. The J gene is TRBJ1-2, the V gene TRBV6-5, with a weak D call TRBD1 (6 bases). Germline CDR1 and CDR2: MNHEY and SVGAGI. This CDR3 region has 13 residues. Trimming removed 11 bases at V and 1 base at J, with 14 bases between.

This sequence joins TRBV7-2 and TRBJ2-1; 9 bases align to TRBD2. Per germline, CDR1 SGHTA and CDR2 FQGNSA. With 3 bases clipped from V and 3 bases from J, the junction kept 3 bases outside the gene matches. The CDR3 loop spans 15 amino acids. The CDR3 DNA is TGTGCCAGCAGCTTGACTAGCGGAGTCTACAATGAGCAGTTCTTC. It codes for CASSLTSGVYNEQFF.